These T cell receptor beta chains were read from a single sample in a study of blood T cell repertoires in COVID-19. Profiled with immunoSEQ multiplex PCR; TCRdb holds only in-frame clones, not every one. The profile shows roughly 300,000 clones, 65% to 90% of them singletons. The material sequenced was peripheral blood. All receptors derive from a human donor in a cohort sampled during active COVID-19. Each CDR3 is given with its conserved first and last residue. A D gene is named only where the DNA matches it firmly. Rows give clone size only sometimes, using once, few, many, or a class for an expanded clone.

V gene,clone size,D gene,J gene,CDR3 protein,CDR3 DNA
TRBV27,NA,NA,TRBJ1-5,CASRRGNQPQHF,TGTGCCAGCAGAAGAGGTAATCAGCCCCAGCATTTT
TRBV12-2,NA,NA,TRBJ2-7,CASRPPTKAGTYEQYF,TGTGCAAGTCGCCCACCGACTAAAGCGGGGACCTACGAGCAGTACTTC
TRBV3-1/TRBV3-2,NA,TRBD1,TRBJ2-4,CASSHTGTGQAKNIQYF,TGTGCCAGCAGCCACACCGGGACAGGGCAGGCCAAAAACATTCAGTACTTC
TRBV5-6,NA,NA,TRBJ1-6,CASSLAGVRNSPLHF,TGTGCCAGCAGCTTGGCCGGGGTAAGGAATTCACCCCTCCACTTT
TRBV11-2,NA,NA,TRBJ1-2,CASSIIPGDGYTF,TGTGCCAGCAGCATTATCCCAGGGGATGGCTACACCTTC
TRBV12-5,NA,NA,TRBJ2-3,CASGEGSTDTQYF,TGTGCTAGTGGGGAGGGCAGCACAGATACGCAGTATTTT
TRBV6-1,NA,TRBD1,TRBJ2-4,CASSEAVWGQGARQYF,TGTGCCAGCAGTGAAGCGGTCTGGGGACAGGGGGCGCGTCAGTACTTC
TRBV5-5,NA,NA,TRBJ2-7,CASSELPSYEQYF,TGTGCCAGCTCGGAACTCCCTAGTTACGAGCAGTACTTC
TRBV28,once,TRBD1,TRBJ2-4,CASRSQGNIQYF,TGTGCCAGCAGATCACAGGGGAACATTCAGTACTTC
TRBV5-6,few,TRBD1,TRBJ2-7,CASSLFFGDRTYEQYF,TGTGCCAGCAGCTTATTTTTCGGGGACAGGACCTACGAGCAGTACTTC
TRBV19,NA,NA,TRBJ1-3,CATQSIGAHSGNTIYF,TGTGCCACACAGTCGATAGGGGCCCACTCTGGAAACACCATATATTTT
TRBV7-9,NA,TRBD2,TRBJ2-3,CASSLAGGGDTQYF,TGTGCCAGCAGCCTAGCGGGAGGAGGAGATACGCAGTATTTT
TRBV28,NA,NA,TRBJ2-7,CASSAPRGSHYEQYF,TGTGCCAGCAGCGCCCCCAGGGGCTCGCACTACGAGCAGTACTTC
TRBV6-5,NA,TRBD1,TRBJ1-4,CASKSGTANEKLFF,TGTGCCAGCAAATCCGGGACAGCTAATGAAAAACTGTTTTTT
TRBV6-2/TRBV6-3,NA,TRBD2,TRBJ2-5,CASSYSRLAGDRETQYF,TGTGCCAGCAGTTACAGCAGGCTAGCGGGAGACCGGGAGACCCAGTACTTC
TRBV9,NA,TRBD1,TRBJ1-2,CASSVGTAQVYYGYTF,TGTGCCAGCAGCGTGGGGACAGCGCAGGTTTACTATGGCTACACCTTC
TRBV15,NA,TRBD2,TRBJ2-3,CATSRDPRGSGRDTQYF,TGTGCCACCAGCAGAGATCCCAGGGGGAGCGGGAGGGATACGCAGTATTTT
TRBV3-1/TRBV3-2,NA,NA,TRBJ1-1,CASSQERTALNTEAFF,TGTGCCAGCAGCCAAGAGCGGACAGCCTTGAACACTGAAGCTTTCTTT
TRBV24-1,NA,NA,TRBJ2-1,CATSNGRQVNNEQFF,TGTGCCACCTCAAATGGGAGACAGGTTAACAATGAGCAGTTCTTC
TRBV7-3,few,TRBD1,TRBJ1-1,CASSSQGALNTEAFF,TGTGCCAGCAGCTCACAGGGGGCTTTGAACACTGAAGCTTTCTTT
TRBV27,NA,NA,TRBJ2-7,CASSSETGRYEQYF,TGTGCCAGCAGTTCCGAGACAGGACGGTACGAGCAGTACTTC
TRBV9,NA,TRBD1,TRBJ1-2,CASSPGQGFGYTF,TGTGCCAGCAGCCCGGGACAGGGGTTTGGCTACACCTTC
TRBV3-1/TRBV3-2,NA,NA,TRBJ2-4,CASSPSSPRGIQYF,TGTGCCAGCAGCCCCTCCTCCCCCCGCGGCATTCAGTACTTC
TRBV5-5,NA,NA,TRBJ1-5,CASSLSGLGNQPQHF,TGTGCCAGCAGCTTGTCGGGTTTGGGCAATCAGCCCCAGCATTTT
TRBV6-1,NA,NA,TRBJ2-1,CASSEGGQDRFF,TGTGCCAGCAGTGAAGGGGGGCAGGATCGGTTCTTC
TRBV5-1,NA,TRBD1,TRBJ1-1,CASNGQGVPQTEAFF,TGCGCCAGCAACGGACAGGGGGTGCCCCAAACTGAAGCTTTCTTT
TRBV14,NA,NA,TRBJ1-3,CASSHDTTGDSGNTIYF,TGTGCCAGCAGCCACGATACGACAGGCGACTCTGGAAACACCATATATTTT
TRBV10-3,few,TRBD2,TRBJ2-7,CAISEILADLVF,TGTGCCATCAGTGAGATACTAGCGGACCTAGTATTC
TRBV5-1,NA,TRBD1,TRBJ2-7,CASRGLDRGGNEQYF,TGCGCCAGCAGGGGGTTGGACAGGGGAGGAAACGAGCAGTACTTC
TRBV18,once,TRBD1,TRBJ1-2,CASSQNGQGTYGYTF,TGTGCCAGCTCACAAAACGGACAGGGAACCTATGGCTACACCTTC
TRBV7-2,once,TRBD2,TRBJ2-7,CASSLREGGYEQYF,TGTGCCAGCAGCTTGCGGGAGGGCGGCTACGAGCAGTACTTC
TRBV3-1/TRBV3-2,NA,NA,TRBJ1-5,CASSQSGVQPQHF,TGTGCCAGCAGCCAATCAGGGGTCCAGCCCCAGCATTTT
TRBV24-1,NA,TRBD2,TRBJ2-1,CAIQGLAGGRQFF,TGTGCCATTCAGGGGCTAGCGGGAGGTCGGCAGTTCTTC
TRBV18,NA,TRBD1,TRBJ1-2,CASSPATGTVNNYGYTF,TGTGCCAGCTCACCAGCTACCGGGACAGTAAATAACTATGGCTACACCTTC
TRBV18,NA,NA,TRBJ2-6,CASSTITTGSGANVLTF,TGTGCCAGCTCGACTATAACGACAGGCTCTGGGGCCAACGTCCTGACTTTC
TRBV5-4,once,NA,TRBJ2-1,CASSSDVSSYNEQFF,TGTGCCAGCAGCTCAGATGTTTCCTCCTACAATGAGCAGTTCTTC
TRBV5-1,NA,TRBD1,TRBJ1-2,CASSFDREDYGYTF,TGCGCCAGCAGCTTTGACAGGGAGGACTATGGCTACACCTTC
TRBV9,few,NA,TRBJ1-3,CASSVSRLSSGNTIYF,TGTGCCAGCAGCGTATCGAGGCTGAGCTCTGGAAACACCATATATTTT
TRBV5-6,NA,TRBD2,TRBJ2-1,CASSLIGLAGNNEQFF,TGTGCCAGCAGCCTAATAGGACTAGCGGGAAACAATGAGCAGTTCTTC
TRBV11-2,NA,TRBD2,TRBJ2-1,CASRKPGLAGDEQFF,TGTGCCAGCAGAAAACCGGGACTAGCTGGCGATGAGCAGTTCTTC
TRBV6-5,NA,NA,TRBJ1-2,CASRRASYGYTF,TGTGCCAGCAGGAGAGCTTCCTATGGCTACACCTTC